This T cell receptor beta chain was sequenced during a study of human T cells and chemical hapten exposure. From germline, CDR1 is SGHTA and CDR2 FQGNSA. V lost 2 bases and J lost 8, with 17 bases in between. CDR3 length equals 15 residues. This clonotype occurred many times. Time point of the sample: patch test 2, 6 weeks after DPC sensitization. Treatment here: therapeutic diphenylcyclopropenone sensitization with weekly scalp DPC. One entry per CDR3 protein results from TCRdb running MiXCR on the RACE reads. The sample carries just over 350,000 distinct CDR3 sequences, roughly 6.3% recorded once. This TCR came from a woman between 18 and 29 years old with alopecia areata. Some clones in this sample may be carry-over from other donors' samples. The chain links TRBV7-2 to TRBJ2-3, with D tentatively TRBD1 (5 bases). The specimen was whole blood, collected in connection with sensitization to the hapten diphenylcyclopropenone (DPC). The CDR3 DNA follows: TGTGCCAGCAGCTTAAGGGGCTCCGTCCCCGGTACGCAGTATTTT. Translated: CASSLRGSVPGTQYF.